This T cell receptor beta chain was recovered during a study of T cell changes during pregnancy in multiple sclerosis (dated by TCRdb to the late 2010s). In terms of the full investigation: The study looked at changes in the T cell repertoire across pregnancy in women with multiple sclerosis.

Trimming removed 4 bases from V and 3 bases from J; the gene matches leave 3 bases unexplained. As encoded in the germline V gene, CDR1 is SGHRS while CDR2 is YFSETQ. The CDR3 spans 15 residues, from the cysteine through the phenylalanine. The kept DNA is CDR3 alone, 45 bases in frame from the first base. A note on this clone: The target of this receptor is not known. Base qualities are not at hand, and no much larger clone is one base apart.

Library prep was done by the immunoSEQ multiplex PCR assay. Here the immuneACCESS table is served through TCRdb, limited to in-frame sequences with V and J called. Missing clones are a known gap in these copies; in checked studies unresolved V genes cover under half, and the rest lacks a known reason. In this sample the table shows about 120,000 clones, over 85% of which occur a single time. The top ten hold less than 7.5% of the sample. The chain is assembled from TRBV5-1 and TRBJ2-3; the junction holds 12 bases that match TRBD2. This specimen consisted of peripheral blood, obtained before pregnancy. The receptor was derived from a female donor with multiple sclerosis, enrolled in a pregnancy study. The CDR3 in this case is CASSPGTSGTDTQYF. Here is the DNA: TGCGCCAGCAGCCCAGGGACTAGCGGGACAGATACGCAGTATTTT.